This T cell receptor (beta chain) was obtained from a study of cytomegalovirus exposure and HLA in healthy donors. General observations from the study: Analysis was performed later, and it showed HLA-associated TCR beta chains to be more clonally expanded than equally common others.

Germline CDR1 MDHEN, CDR2 SYDVKM. Trimming cost V 3 bases and J 5 bases, with 13 bases left between them. CDR3 length: 15 residues. As concerns this clone: The target antigen is unknown.

In the PCR, 60 Vbeta and 13 Jbeta primers were used. The data were produced by immunoSEQ multiplex PCR, yet TCRdb's version contains in-frame clones alone and is incomplete. The table for this sample gives tens of thousands of clones. The source of this sequence is a woman aged 25-40 years in good health and CMV-seropositive. The chain couples TRBV28 to TRBJ1-4, with D possibly TRBD1 on 5 matching bases. Sequencing was done on a sample of PBMCs. CDR3 DNA sequence: TGTGCCAGCAGTTTGACCGGGACTGGAAATGAAAAACTGTTTTTT. This encodes CASSLTGTGNEKLFF.